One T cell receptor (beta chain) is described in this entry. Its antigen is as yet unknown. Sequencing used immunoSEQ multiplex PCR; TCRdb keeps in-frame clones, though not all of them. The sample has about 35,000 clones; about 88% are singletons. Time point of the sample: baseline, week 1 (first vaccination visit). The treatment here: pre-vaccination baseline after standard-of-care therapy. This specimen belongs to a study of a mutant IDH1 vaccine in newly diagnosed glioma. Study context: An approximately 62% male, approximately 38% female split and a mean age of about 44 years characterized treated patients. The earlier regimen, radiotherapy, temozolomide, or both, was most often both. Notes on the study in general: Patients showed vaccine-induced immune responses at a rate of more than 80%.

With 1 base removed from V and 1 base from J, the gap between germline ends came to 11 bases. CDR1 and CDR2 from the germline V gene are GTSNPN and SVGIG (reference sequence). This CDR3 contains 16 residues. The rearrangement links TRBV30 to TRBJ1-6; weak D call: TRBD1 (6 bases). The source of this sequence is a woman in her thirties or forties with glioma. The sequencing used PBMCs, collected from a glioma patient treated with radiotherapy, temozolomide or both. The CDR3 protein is CAWSGEGGSYNSPLHF. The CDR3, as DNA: TGTGCCTGGAGTGGTGAGGGGGGTTCCTATAATTCACCCCTCCACTTT.